This T cell receptor beta chain is drawn from a study of T cell changes during pregnancy in multiple sclerosis. Libraries were prepared by immunoSEQ multiplex PCR; TCRdb keeps only in-frame clonotypes and omits some of them. The sample holds 30,000 to 45,000 clones, 70% to 90% seen once. CDR3 length: 14 residues. Trimming took 10 bases from V and 4 from J, leaving 19 bases between them. Looked up from germline, CDR1 is SNHLY and CDR2 is FYNNEI. The sequences come from CD4+ T cells from peripheral blood mononuclear cells, collected in the first trimester of pregnancy. This chain uses TRBV2 with TRBJ2-5; maybe TRBD1 (6 bases). The sequence derives from a female donor with multiple sclerosis, enrolled in a pregnancy study. In DNA form, the CDR3 reads TGTGCCACCCTTTTACAGGGTCCCCCAGAGACCCAGTACTTC. Protein: CATLLQGPPETQYF. The variable domain in full, completed from reference TRBV2 and TRBJ2-5, reads EPEVTQTPSHQVTQMGQEVILRCVPISNHLYFYWYRQILGQKVEFLVSFYNNEISEKSEIFDDQFSVERPDGSNFTLKIRSTKLEDSAMYFCATLLQGPPETQYFGPGTRLLVL.